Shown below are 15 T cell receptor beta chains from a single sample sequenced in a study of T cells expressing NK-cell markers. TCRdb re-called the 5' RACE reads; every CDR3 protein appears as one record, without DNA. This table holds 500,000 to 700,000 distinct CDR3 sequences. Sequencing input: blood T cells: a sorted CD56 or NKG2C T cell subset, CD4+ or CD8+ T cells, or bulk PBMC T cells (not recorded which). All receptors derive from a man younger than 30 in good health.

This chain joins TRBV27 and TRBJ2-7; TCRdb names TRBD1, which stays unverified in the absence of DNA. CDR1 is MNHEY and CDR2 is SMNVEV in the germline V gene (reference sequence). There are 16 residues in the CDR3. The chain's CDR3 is CASNGTGTQRRGEQYF.

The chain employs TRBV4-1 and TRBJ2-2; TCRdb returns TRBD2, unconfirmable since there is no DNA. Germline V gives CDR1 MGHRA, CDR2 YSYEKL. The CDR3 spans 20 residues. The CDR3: CASSQEGGTSGSEGTGELFF.

The CDR3 is CAWSVLQGTHQPQHF. This chain connects TRBV30 to TRBJ1-5. Germline CDR1 reads GTSNPN; CDR2 reads SVGIG (reference sequence). This CDR3 has 15 amino acids. The full variable domain, its missing parts supplied by reference TRBV30 and TRBJ1-5, is SQTIHQWPATLVQPVGSPLSLECTVEGTSNPNLYWYRQAAGRGLQLLFYSVGIGQISSEVPQNLSASRPQDRQFILSSKKLLLSDSGFYLCAWSVLQGTHQPQHFGDGTRLSIL.

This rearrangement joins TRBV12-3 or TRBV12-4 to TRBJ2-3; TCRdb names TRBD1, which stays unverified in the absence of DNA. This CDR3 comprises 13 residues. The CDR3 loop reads CASSLGRGTAQYF.

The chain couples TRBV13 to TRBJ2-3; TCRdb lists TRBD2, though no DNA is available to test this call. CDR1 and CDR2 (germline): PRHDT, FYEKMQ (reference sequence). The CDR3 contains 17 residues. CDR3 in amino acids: CASSFWREGPLTDTQYF.

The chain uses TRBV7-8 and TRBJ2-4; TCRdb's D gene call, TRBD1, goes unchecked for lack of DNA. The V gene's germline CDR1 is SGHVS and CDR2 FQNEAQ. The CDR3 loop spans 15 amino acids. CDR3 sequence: CASSLERRGLNIQYF.

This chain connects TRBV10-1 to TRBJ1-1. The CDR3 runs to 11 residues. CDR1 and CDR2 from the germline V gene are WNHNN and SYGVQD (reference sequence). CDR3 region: CASRGNDGAFF.

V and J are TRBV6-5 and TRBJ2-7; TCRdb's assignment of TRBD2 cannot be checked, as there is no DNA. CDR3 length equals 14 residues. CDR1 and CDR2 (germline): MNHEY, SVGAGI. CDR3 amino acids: CASSSPGTRNEQYF.

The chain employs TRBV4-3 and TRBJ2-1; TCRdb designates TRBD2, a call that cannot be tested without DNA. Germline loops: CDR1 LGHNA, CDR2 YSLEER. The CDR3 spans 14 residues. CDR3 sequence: CASSQESLAVRQFF.

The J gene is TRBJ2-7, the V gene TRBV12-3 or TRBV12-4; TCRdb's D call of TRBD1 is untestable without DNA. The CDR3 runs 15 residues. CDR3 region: CASSRFGTGNYEQYF.

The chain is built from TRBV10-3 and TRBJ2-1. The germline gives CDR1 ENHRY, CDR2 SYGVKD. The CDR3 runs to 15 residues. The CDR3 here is CAISEKITPYNEQFF.

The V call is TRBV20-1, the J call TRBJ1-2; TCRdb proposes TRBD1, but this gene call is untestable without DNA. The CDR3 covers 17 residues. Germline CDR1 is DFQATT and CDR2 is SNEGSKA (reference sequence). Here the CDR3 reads CSARPGEGTRQPNGYTF.

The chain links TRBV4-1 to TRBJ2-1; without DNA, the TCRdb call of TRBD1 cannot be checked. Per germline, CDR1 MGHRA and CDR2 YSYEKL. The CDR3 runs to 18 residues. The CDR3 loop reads CASSQVFGGSSSYNEQFF.

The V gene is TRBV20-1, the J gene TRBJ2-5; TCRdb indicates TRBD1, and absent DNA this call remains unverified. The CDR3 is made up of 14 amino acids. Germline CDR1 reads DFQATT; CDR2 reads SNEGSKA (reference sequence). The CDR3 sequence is CSASQGGQGETQYF.

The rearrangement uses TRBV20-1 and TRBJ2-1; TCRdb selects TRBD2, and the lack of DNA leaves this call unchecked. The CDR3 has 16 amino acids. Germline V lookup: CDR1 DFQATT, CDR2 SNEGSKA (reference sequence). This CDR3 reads CSARDGASGRLSEQFF.